This T cell receptor beta chain emerged from a study of T cell changes during pregnancy in multiple sclerosis. V was pared by 8 bases and J by 0 bases, with 4 bases of the junction left unmatched. The CDR3 totals 15 residues. Germline CDR1 KGHSH, CDR2 LQKENI. Generated by immunoSEQ multiplex PCR, the TCRdb table keeps only in-frame clones and is missing some. The sample has roughly 40,000 clones, about 90% seen once. Sequenced here: CD4+ T cells from peripheral blood mononuclear cells, sampled before pregnancy. The J gene is TRBJ2-3, the V gene TRBV18; 11 bases match TRBD2. The receptor was isolated from a female donor with multiple sclerosis, enrolled in a pregnancy study. The CDR3, as DNA: TGTGCCAGCACGGGACTAGCGGCTAGCACAGATACGCAGTATTTT. Protein: CASTGLAASTDTQYF.